This T cell receptor beta chain was sequenced during a study of PD-L1 blockade in urothelial cancer. Study as a whole: Blood underwent analysis 3 weeks (second dose) and 6 weeks after treatment began.

Assay: immunoSEQ multiplex PCR; the TCRdb copy retains only in-frame clones and omits some. The sample lists some 74,000 clones, approximately 86% occurring once. The junction had 5 bases not matched to a gene; V was cut back by 5 bases and J by 0 bases. CDR1 and CDR2 (germline): MDHEN, SYDVKM. The CDR3 loop spans 16 amino acids. Specified time point: pretreatment peripheral blood. The receptor comes from a middle-aged man with urothelial cancer. Sequencing used PBMCs, obtained around atezolizumab (anti-PD-L1) treatment. The chain joins TRBV28 to TRBJ2-2; 8 nucleotides match TRBD2. Here the CDR3 reads CASSLLAGTNTGELFF. The CDR3 bases are TGTGCCAGCAGTCTCCTAGCGGGTACGAACACCGGGGAGCTGTTTTTT.